Listed below are T cell receptor beta chains from one sample, sequenced in a study of cytomegalovirus exposure and HLA in healthy donors. The protocol was immunoSEQ multiplex PCR, while the TCRdb copy is restricted to in-frame clones and leaves out a portion. The profile covers 97,000 or so clones, with more than 60% appearing a single time and roughly 2.5% taken by the ten largest. Sequencing was carried out using PBMCs. Source of these receptors: a man aged 50 to 60 in good health and CMV-seronegative. Each CDR3 is given with its conserved first and last residue. The D gene is left open where the match is weak. Clone size is shown for a subset of rows, as once, few, many or a class of expanded clone.

abundance,v_gene,j_gene,d_gene,CDR3aa,CDR3nt
.,TRBV6-5,TRBJ1-6,TRBD1,CASSYGQVFNSPLHF,TGTGCCAGCAGTTACGGACAGGTTTTTAATTCACCCCTCCACTTT
.,TRBV5-6,TRBJ1-1,TRBD1,CASSREDRAYTEAFF,TGTGCCAGCAGCAGAGAGGACAGGGCGTACACTGAAGCTTTCTTT
.,TRBV9,TRBJ2-2,TRBD2,CASSALAGETTGELFF,TGTGCCAGCAGCGCCTTAGCGGGAGAAACAACCGGGGAGCTGTTTTTT
.,TRBV4-1,TRBJ1-2,TRBD1,CASSQEGQGPYGYTF,TGCGCCAGCAGCCAAGAGGGACAGGGCCCTTATGGCTACACCTTC
once,TRBV9,TRBJ2-3,TRBD1,CASSERQGGLDTQYF,TGTGCCAGCAGCGAAAGACAGGGTGGGTTAGATACGCAGTATTTT
.,TRBV7-3,TRBJ1-1,.,CASSLSAAGSAFF,TGTGCCAGCAGCTTAAGCGCGGCAGGGTCAGCTTTCTTT
.,TRBV12-5,TRBJ1-1,.,CASGLTGTEAFF,TGTGCTAGTGGTCTGACTGGGACTGAAGCTTTCTTT
few,TRBV7-3,TRBJ2-3,TRBD2,CASSLWASGSADTQYF,TGTGCCAGCAGCTTATGGGCTAGCGGGAGCGCAGATACGCAGTATTTT
.,TRBV6-1,TRBJ2-7,.,CASVGWGEAYEQYF,TGTGCCAGCGTGGGATGGGGAGAGGCCTACGAGCAGTACTTC
.,TRBV7-2,TRBJ2-1,TRBD2,CASSLLAGGWNEQFF,TGTGCCAGCAGCTTACTGGCGGGGGGTTGGAATGAGCAGTTCTTC